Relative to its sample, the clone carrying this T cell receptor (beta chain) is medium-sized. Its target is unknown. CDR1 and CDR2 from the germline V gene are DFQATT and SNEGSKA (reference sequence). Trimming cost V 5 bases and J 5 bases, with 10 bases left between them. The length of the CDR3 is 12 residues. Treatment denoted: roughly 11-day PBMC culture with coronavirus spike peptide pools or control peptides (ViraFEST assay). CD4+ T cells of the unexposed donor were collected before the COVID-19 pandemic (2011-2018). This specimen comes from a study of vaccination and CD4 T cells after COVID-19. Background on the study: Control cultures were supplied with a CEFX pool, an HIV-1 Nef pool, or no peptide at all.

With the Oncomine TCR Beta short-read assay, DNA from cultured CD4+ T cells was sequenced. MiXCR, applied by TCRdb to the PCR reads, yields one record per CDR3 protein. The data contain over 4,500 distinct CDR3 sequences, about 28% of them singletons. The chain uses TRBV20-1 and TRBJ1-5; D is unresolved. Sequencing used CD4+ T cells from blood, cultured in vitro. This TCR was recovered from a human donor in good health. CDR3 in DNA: TGCAGTGCTCGACGGAATGATCAGCCCCAGCATTTT. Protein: CSARRNDQPQHF.